These 8 T cell receptor beta chains came from one sample sequenced in a study of pediatric ulcerative colitis. Sequenced by immunoSEQ multiplex PCR; TCRdb stores in-frame clones only, minus some. The table includes 37,000 or so clones, 70% to 90% detected once. The sample comprised blood. The receptors derive from a girl aged 10 to 17 with moderate ulcerative colitis.

V usage is TRBV11-1 and J usage is TRBJ2-3; D may be TRBD1 (6 bases). The germline V and J ends were trimmed by 5 bases and 8 bases, with 17 bases remaining between them. The CDR3 consists of 14 residues. From germline, CDR1 is SGHAT and CDR2 FQDESV (reference sequence). CDR3 residues: CASSPDRFVGTQYF. The CDR3 nucleotides read TGTGCCAGCAGCCCCGACAGGTTCGTCGGTACGCAGTATTTT. The whole variable domain, remainder taken from reference TRBV11-1 and TRBJ2-3, is EAEVAQSPRYKITEKSQAVAFWCDPISGHATLYWYRQILGQGPELLVQFQDESVVDDSQLPKDRFSAERLKGVDSTLKIQPAELGDSAMYLCASSPDRFVGTQYFGPGTRLTVL.

The J gene is TRBJ2-7, the V gene TRBV25-1; TRBD2 agrees at 9 bases. The trim removed 3 bases at V and 0 bases at J, leaving 12 bases unmatched. Germline assignment: CDR1 MGHDK and CDR2 SYGVNS. The CDR3 consists of 18 residues. The CDR3 coding sequence is TGTGCCAGCAGTGAGCGGGGGGGGGACCCGCGGAGCTCCTACGAGCAGTACTTC. As protein: CASSERGGDPRSSYEQYF.

This chain joins TRBV7-2 and TRBJ1-6; D call uncertain. Trimming removed 8 bases from V and 7 bases from J, with 9 bases in between. The germline CDR1 and CDR2 sequences are SGHTA and FQGNSA. There are 12 residues in the CDR3. The DNA for the CDR3 is TGTGCCAGCGCCCTCCAAAATTCACCCCTCCACTTT. Encoded protein: CASALQNSPLHF.

The rearrangement joins TRBV6-1 to TRBJ1-1, with D unclear. The CDR3 has 13 amino acids. Looked up from germline, CDR1 is MNHNS and CDR2 is SASEGT. V shed 2 bases and J shed 2 bases, with 6 bases lying between them. The CDR3 loop is CASSERSNTEAFF. For the CDR3, the DNA is TGTGCCAGCAGTGAACGGTCCAACACTGAAGCTTTCTTT.

V is TRBV4-2 and J is TRBJ1-1; D not resolved. Per germline, CDR1 LGHNA and CDR2 YNFKEQ. V gave up 2 bases and J gave up 3 bases, with 13 bases separating them. The CDR3 has 15 residues. This CDR3 is CASSQTPDGYTEAFF. The CDR3, as DNA: TGTGCCAGCAGCCAAACCCCAGACGGGTACACTGAAGCTTTCTTT.

J is TRBJ2-2 and V is TRBV6-5, with D hard to call. The ends were cut back, 4 bases at V and 2 bases at J, with 8 bases in the middle. CDR3 length: 14 amino acids. Germline CDR1 and CDR2: MNHEY and SVGAGI. The CDR3 sequence is CASSWNRNTGELFF. The CDR3, as DNA: TGTGCCAGCAGTTGGAACCGAAACACCGGGGAGCTGTTTTTT.

V and J are TRBV7-6 and TRBJ2-7; possible D gene TRBD2, 6 bases. Germline V lookup: CDR1 SGHVS, CDR2 FNYEAQ. CDR3 length: 16 residues. Trimming cost V 0 bases and J 4 bases, with 16 bases left between them. The CDR3 nucleotides are TGTGCCAGCAGCTTAGCAGTCGGAGGGATCTCTTACGAGCAGTACTTC. This translates into CASSLAVGGISYEQYF.

The chain is built from TRBV4-3 and TRBJ2-7; possibly TRBD1 or TRBD2 for D (5 bases each). The germline CDR1 and CDR2 sequences are LGHNA and YSLEER. Trimming took off 0 bases at V and 2 bases at J, with 17 bases between the two ends. This CDR3 has 17 amino acids. CDR3 loop: CASSQDGGRITPYEQYF. The CDR3 region has the DNA TGCGCCAGCAGCCAAGATGGGGGACGCATTACCCCCTACGAGCAGTACTTC.